The next 6 T cell receptor beta chains were all read from a single sample in a study of control samples from healthy donors and cancer patients. Measured with immunoSEQ multiplex PCR; TCRdb has only the in-frame clones, and not every one. The data show roughly 150,000 clones, 88% seen once. Sequenced material: blood. All receptors derive from a man aged 18 to 30 in good health.

Only one count was recorded for this clone. The genes are TRBV19 and TRBJ2-2, with a possible D match to TRBD2 (5 bases). Deletions cut 5 bases from V and 4 bases from J, with 14 bases between. Germline CDR1 LNHDA, CDR2 SQIVND (reference sequence). This CDR3 contains 15 residues. CDR3 sequence reads: CASSSLRDGTGELFF. CDR3 DNA sequence: TGTGCCAGTAGTTCTTTACGGGATGGCACCGGGGAGCTGTTTTTT.

This chain joins TRBV5-8 and TRBJ2-3; D is perhaps TRBD2 (6 bases). From germline, CDR1 is SGHTS and CDR2 YDEGEE. The CDR3 sequence is 15 residues long. Trimming stripped 4 bases from V and 4 bases from J, with 16 bases between. In DNA, the CDR3 is TGTGCCAGCAGCCGCTCAAGACTAGTCTCAGATACGCAGTATTTT. Encoded protein: CASSRSRLVSDTQYF.

J is TRBJ1-6 and V is TRBV7-2, with 7 bases lining up with TRBD1. The CDR3 loop spans 14 amino acids. Germline V gives CDR1 SGHTA, CDR2 FQGNSA. The ends lost 3 bases at V and 6 bases at J; junction bases unmatched: 2. The CDR3 spells CASSFRDSNSPLHF. The CDR3 nucleotides read TGTGCCAGCAGCTTCCGGGACAGTAATTCACCCCTCCACTTT. The full variable domain, with the rest looked up from reference TRBV7-2 and TRBJ1-6, is GAGVSQSPSNKVTEKGKDVELRCDPISGHTALYWYRQSLGQGLEFLIYFQGNSAPDKSGLPSDRFSAERTGGSVSTLTIQRTQQEDSAVYLCASSFRDSNSPLHFGNGTRLTVT.

V is TRBV28 and J is TRBJ2-7, with TRBD1 identical over 9 bases. CDR3 size: 14 residues. Unmatched junction bases numbered 7, after V lost 5 bases and J lost 5 bases. Germline CDR1 MDHEN, CDR2 SYDVKM. CDR3 protein: CASSGDRARNEQYF. For the CDR3, the DNA is TGTGCCAGCAGTGGGGACAGGGCTAGGAACGAGCAGTACTTC.

The rearrangement uses TRBV4-3 and TRBJ2-6; D may be TRBD2 (6 bases). Trimming stripped 0 bases from V and 2 bases from J, with 14 bases between. Looked up from germline, CDR1 is LGHNA and CDR2 is YSLEER. The length of the CDR3 is 18 residues. CDR3 loop: CASSQDKRREAGANVLTF. CDR3 coding DNA: TGCGCCAGCAGCCAAGATAAGAGGAGGGAGGCTGGGGCCAACGTCCTGACTTTC.

The chain has TRBV5-5 and TRBJ2-7; 8 bases align to TRBD1. This CDR3 comprises 16 residues. V shed 2 bases, J shed 3 bases, and the junction held 10 bases outside the gene matches. Germline values: CDR1 SGHKS, CDR2 YYEKEE (reference sequence). The CDR3 DNA reads TGTGCCAGCAGCTTCGGGCGGGACAGGTCCTACTACGAGCAGTACTTC. The encoded protein is CASSFGRDRSYYEQYF.